These 8 T cell receptor beta chains share one sample of origin, sequenced in a study of CD8+CD57+ T cells in acquired aplastic anemia. CDR3 and TCR beta VDJ profiling relied on genomic DNA as the template. A single record per CDR3 protein comes from TCRdb applying MiXCR to the reads. Of roughly 180,000 distinct CDR3 sequences in the sample, about 64% are singletons; the top ten hold about 43%. What was sequenced was sorted CD4+, CD8+, or CD8+CD57+ T cells (not recorded which) from PBMCs. The receptors derive from a human donor with severe aplastic anemia or a healthy control (not recorded which).

V usage is TRBV2 and J usage is TRBJ2-1; D perhaps matches TRBD2 (7 bases). CDR3 length: 15 residues. Germline CDR1 reads SNHLY; CDR2 reads FYNNEI. V was clipped by 4 bases and J by 2 bases, with 12 bases between them. The DNA of the CDR3 is TGTGCCAGCAGTGTAAGCGGGACACCCTACAATGAGCAGTTCTTC. Amino acids: CASSVSGTPYNEQFF. The complete variable domain, with remaining parts taken from reference TRBV2 and TRBJ2-1, reads EPEVTQTPSHQVTQMGQEVILRCVPISNHLYFYWYRQILGQKVEFLVSFYNNEISEKSEIFDDQFSVERPDGSNFTLKIRSTKLEDSAMYFCASSVSGTPYNEQFFGPGTRLTVL.

The genes are TRBV2 and TRBJ1-2; D gene ambiguous. Germline V gene lookup returns CDR1 SNHLY and CDR2 FYNNEI. This CDR3 region has 12 residues. Trimming removed 5 bases from V and 4 bases from J, with 8 bases in between. The CDR3 nucleotides are TGTGCCAGCAGTAGGACCATCTATGGCTACACCTTC. This sequence encodes CASSRTIYGYTF.

About this clonotype itself: The junction and the germline gene differ at one end; a read error may be behind it. The genes are TRBV7-2 and TRBJ2-7; 8 positions agree with TRBD1. Germline V CDR1 and CDR2: SGHTA, FQGNSA. This CDR3 has 14 residues. CDR3 DNA sequence: TGCGCCAGCAGCCCCCGACAGGGGTCCGTCGAGCAGTACTTC. Protein: CASSPRQGSVEQYF.

V and J are TRBV7-9 and TRBJ2-1; 15 bases are shared with TRBD2. The CDR3 is 18 amino acids. V shed 3 bases and J 8 bases; nucleotides not matched to a gene: 11. Germline CDR1 reads SEHNR; CDR2 reads FQNEAQ (reference sequence). The CDR3 reads CASSLGLLGLAGGYEQFF. CDR3 DNA: TGTGCCAGCAGCTTGGGCCTACTCGGACTAGCGGGGGGGTATGAGCAGTTCTTC.

The V and J genes are TRBV4-2 and TRBJ2-6; 9 bases match TRBD1. The CDR3 has 17 amino acids. The V gene end was trimmed by 5 bases and the J gene end by 4 bases; junction bases not matched to a gene: 9. From germline, CDR1 is LGHNA and CDR2 YNFKEQ. CDR3: CASSSPGTGFGANVLTF. In DNA form, the CDR3 reads TGTGCCAGCAGCAGTCCCGGGACAGGGTTCGGGGCCAACGTCCTGACTTTC.

This clonotype was counted a few times. V gene TRBV7-6 combines with J gene TRBJ2-1; D ambiguous. Germline values: CDR1 SGHVS, CDR2 FNYEAQ. The CDR3 contains 11 residues. Trimming pared 1 base from V and 7 bases from J, leaving 2 bases between. CDR3: CASSLVNEQFF. CDR3 DNA: TGTGCCAGCAGCTTAGTTAATGAGCAGTTCTTC.

This clonotype was observed a few times. A much larger clone is a single base away; this may be a read error. This chain joins TRBV7-3 and TRBJ2-5; D gene unclear. CDR1 is SGHTA and CDR2 is FQGTGA in the germline V gene. This CDR3 has 13 amino acids. Trimming shortened V by 9 bases and J by 1 base, and 12 bases separated the two germline ends. The CDR3 DNA is TGTGCCAGTAGCCCAGAAACCCAAGAGACCCAGTACTTC. Translated, it gives CASSPETQETQYF. Full variable domain (outside the CDR3, taken from reference TRBV7-3 and TRBJ2-5): GAGVSQTPSNKVTEKGKYVELRCDPISGHTALYWYRQSLGQGPEFLIYFQGTGAADDSGLPNDRFFAVRPEGSVSTLKIQRTERGDSAVYLCASSPETQETQYFGPGTRLLVL.

This chain connects TRBV19 to TRBJ2-5, with D perhaps being TRBD1 or TRBD2 (6 bases each). This CDR3 has 15 residues. Trimming stripped 5 bases from V and 4 bases from J, with 17 bases between. From germline, CDR1 is LNHDA and CDR2 SQIVND (reference sequence). This chain's CDR3 is CASSRGARGVETQYF. CDR3 sequence (DNA): TGTGCCAGTAGTCGAGGGGCTAGGGGGGTAGAGACCCAGTACTTC.